This T cell receptor beta chain was sequenced during a study of PD-1 blockade in classical Hodgkin lymphoma. Study as a whole: It was nivolumab at 3 mg/kg, given intravenously every 2 weeks, that patients received. Study-wide results and caveats: Any patient who commenced nivolumab under 1 year after ASCT was excluded.

J gave up 3 bases and V 10 bases, and 12 bases lay outside the gene matches. Germline V gives CDR1 MGHDK, CDR2 SYGVNS. This CDR3 comprises 15 residues. The table lists this clone with a count of one. The antigen is undetermined. The time point denotes: cycle 4 day 1 (C4D1), after less than seven weeks of nivolumab. Each patient experienced a relapse that followed autologous stem cell transplantation, and brentuximab vedotin exposure varied. Data came from immunoSEQ multiplex PCR; TCRdb stores just in-frame clones and leaves some out. The sample lists roughly 100,000 clones, roughly 87% occurring once. The sample was peripheral blood mononuclear cells (PBMCs), taken before the fourth cycle of nivolumab. This chain links TRBV25-1 with TRBJ1-2; 9 bases are a match to TRBD1. This clonotype was obtained from a human donor with classical Hodgkin lymphoma. CDR3 region: CATNAQGAGDYGYTF. In DNA, the CDR3 is TGTGCCACTAATGCACAGGGGGCCGGGGACTATGGCTACACCTTC.